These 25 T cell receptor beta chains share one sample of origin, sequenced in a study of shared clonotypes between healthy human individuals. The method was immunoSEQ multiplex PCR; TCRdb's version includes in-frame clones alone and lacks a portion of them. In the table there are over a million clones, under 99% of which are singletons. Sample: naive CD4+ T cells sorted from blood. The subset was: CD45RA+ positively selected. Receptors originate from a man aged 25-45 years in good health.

DNA for the CDR3: TGTGCCAGCAGCTTTCACACGGTCGGGCAGTACTTC. Its translation is CASSFHTVGQYF. This chain links TRBV7-9 with TRBJ2-7; D is undetermined. Trimming shortened V by 3 bases and J by 9 bases, and 12 bases separated the two germline ends. CDR3 length: 12 residues. In germline, CDR1 is SEHNR, CDR2 FQNEAQ (reference sequence).

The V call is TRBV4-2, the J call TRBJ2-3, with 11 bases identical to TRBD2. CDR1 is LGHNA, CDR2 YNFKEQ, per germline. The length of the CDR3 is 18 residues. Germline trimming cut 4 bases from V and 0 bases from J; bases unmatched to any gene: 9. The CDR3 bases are TGTGCCAGCAGCCCCCGAATTAGCGGGAGGGCTAGCACAGATACGCAGTATTTT. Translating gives CASSPRISGRASTDTQYF.

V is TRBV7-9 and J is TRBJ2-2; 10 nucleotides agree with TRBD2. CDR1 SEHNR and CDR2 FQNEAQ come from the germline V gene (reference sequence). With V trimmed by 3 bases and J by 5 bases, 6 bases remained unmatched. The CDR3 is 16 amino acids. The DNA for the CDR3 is TGTGCCAGCAGCTTTTTATCGACTAGCGGGACCGGGGAGCTGTTTTTT. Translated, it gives CASSFLSTSGTGELFF.

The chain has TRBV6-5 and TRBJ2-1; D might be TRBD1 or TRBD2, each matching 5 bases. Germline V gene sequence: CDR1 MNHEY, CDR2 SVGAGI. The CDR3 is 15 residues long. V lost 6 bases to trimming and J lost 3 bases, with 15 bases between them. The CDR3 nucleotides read TGTGCCAGCAGCGGCCGGGACCGGAACTACAATGAGCAGTTCTTC. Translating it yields CASSGRDRNYNEQFF.

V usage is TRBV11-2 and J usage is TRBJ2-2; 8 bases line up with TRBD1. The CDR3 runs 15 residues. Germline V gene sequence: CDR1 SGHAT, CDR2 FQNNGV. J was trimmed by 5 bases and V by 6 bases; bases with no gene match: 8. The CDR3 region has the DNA TGTGCCAGCAGGACAGGGACAGGATGGACCGGGGAGCTGTTTTTT. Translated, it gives CASRTGTGWTGELFF. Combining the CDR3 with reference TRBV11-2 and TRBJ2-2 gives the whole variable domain EAGVAQSPRYKIIEKRQSVAFWCNPISGHATLYWYQQILGQGPKLLIQFQNNGVVDDSQLPKDRFSAERLKGVDSTLKIQPAKLEDSAVYLCASRTGTGWTGELFFGEGSRLTVL.

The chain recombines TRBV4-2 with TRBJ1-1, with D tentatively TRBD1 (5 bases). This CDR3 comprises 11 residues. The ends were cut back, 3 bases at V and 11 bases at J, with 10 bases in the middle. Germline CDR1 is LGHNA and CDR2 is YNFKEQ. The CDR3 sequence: CASSQGRRAFF. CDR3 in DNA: TGTGCCAGCAGCCAGGGACGTCGCGCTTTCTTT.

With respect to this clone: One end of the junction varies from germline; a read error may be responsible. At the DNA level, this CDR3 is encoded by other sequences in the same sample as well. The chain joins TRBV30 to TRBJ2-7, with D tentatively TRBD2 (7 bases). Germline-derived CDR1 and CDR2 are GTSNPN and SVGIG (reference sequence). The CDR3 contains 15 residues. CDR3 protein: CAWEAREGVSYEQYF. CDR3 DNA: TGTGCCTGGGAAGCGAGGGAGGGGGTATCTTACGAGCAGTACTTT.

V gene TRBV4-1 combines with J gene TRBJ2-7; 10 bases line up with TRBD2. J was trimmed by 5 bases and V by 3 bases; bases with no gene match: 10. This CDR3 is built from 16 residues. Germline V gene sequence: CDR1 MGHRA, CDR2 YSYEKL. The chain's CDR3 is CASSQTPSGRSHEQYF. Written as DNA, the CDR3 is TGCGCCAGCAGCCAGACACCTAGCGGGAGATCCCACGAGCAGTACTTC.

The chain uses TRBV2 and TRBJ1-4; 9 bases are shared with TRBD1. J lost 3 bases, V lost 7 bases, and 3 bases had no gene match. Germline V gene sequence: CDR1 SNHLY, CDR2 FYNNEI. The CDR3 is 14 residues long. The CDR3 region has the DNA TGTGCCAGCATCAGGGACAGGGCTAATGAAAAACTGTTTTTT. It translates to CASIRDRANEKLFF. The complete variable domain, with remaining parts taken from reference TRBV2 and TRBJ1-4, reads EPEVTQTPSHQVTQMGQEVILRCVPISNHLYFYWYRQILGQKVEFLVSFYNNEISEKSEIFDDQFSVERPDGSNFTLKIRSTKLEDSAMYFCASIRDRANEKLFFGSGTQLSVL.

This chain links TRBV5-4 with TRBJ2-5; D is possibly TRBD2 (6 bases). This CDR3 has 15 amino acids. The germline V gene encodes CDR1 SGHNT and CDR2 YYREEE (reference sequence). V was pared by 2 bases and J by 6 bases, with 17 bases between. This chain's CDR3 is CASSFSRGGVKTQYF. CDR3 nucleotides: TGTGCCAGCAGCTTTTCGCGGGGCGGTGTGAAGACCCAGTACTTC. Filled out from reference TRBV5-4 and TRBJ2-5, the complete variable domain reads ETGVTQSPTHLIKTRGQQVTLRCSSQSGHNTVSWYQQALGQGPQFIFQYYREEENGRGNFPPRFSGLQFPNYSSELNVNALELDDSALYLCASSFSRGGVKTQYFGPGTRLLVL.

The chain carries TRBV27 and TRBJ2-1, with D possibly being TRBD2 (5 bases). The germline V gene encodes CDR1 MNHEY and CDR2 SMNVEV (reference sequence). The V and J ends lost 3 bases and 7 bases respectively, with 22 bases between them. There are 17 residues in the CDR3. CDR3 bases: TGTGCCAGCAGTTTTTCATCATTTGTGGGAGCGGAAAATGAGCAGTTCTTC. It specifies CASSFSSFVGAENEQFF.

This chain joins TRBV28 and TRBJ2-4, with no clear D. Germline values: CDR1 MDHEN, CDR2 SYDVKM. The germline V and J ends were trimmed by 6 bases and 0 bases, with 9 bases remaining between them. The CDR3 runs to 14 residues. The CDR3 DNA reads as TGTGCCAGCAGCCCACTTGTAGCCAAAAACATTCAGTACTTC. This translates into CASSPLVAKNIQYF.

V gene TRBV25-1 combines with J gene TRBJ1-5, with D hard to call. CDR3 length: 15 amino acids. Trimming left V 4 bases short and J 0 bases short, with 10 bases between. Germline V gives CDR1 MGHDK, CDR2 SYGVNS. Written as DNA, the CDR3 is TGTGCCAGCAGTGCCGGGCCAGGTAGCAATCAGCCCCAGCATTTT. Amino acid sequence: CASSAGPGSNQPQHF.

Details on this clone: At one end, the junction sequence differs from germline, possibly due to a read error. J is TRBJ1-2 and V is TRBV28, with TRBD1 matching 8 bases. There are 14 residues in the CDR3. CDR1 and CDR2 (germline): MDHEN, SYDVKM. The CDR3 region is CASSPEGQGRITLF. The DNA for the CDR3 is TGTGCCAGCAGTCCCGAAGGACAGGGTCGGATAACCCTCTTC.

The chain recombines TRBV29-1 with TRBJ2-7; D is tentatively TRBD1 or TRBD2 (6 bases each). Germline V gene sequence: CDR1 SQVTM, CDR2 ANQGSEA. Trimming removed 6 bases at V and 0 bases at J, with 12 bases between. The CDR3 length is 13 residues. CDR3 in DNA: TGCAGCGTAAGAAAGGGGGGCTCCTACGAGCAGTACTTC. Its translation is CSVRKGGSYEQYF.

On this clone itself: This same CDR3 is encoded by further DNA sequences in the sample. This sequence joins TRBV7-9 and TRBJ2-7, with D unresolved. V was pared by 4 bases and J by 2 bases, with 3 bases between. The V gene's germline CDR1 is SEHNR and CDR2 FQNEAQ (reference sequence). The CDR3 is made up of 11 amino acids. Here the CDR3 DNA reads TGTGCCAGCAGCTCACCCTACGAGCAGTACTTC. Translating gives CASSSPYEQYF.

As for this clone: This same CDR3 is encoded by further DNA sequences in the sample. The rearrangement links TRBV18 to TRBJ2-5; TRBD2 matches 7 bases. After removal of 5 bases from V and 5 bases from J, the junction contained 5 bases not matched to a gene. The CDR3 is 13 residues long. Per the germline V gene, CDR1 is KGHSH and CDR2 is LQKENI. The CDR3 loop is CASSAGVQETQYF. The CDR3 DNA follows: TGTGCCAGCTCAGCGGGGGTTCAGGAGACCCAGTACTTC.

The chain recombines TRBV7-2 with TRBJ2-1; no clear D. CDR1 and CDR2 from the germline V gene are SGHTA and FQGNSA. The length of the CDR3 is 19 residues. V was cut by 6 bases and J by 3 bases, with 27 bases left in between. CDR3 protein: CASSRKLPEQEEIYNEQFF. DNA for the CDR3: TGTGCCAGCAGTCGAAAGCTGCCAGAACAAGAAGAAATCTACAATGAGCAGTTCTTC.

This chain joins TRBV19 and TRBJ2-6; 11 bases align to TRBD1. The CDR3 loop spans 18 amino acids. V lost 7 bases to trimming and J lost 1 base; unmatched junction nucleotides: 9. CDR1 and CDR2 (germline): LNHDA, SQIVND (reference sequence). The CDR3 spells CASTTRTGGGSGANVLTF. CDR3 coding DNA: TGTGCCAGTACCACTCGGACAGGGGGCGGATCTGGGGCCAACGTCCTGACTTTC.

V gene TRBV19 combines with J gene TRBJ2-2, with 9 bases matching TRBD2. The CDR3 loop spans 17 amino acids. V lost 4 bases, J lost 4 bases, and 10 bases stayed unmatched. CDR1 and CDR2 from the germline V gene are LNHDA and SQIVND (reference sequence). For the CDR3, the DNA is TGTGCCAGTAGTAGCCCGCCCCTAGCGGGGTCCACCGGGGAGCTGTTTTTT. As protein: CASSSPPLAGSTGELFF.

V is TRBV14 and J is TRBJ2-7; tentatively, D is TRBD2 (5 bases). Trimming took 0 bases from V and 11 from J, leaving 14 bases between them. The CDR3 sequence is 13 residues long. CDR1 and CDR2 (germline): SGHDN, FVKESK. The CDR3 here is CASSQEPTQREYF. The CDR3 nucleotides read TGTGCCAGCAGCCAAGAACCTACCCAGAGGGAGTACTTC.

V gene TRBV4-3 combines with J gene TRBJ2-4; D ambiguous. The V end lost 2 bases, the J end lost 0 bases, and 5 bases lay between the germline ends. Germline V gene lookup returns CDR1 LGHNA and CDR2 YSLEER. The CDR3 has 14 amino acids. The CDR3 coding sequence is TGCGCCAGCAGCCAATTAGAAGCCAAAAACATTCAGTACTTC. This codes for CASSQLEAKNIQYF.

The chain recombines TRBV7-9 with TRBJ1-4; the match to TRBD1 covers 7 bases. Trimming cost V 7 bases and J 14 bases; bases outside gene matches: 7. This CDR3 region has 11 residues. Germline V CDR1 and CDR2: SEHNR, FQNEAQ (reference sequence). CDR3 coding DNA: TGTGCCAGCACCGTGACAGGGTATCTGTTTTTT. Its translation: CASTVTGYLFF.

CDR3 bases: TGTGCCAGCAGCCAAGTCGGGCCGGGAGGGAAGGCCGGGGAGCTGTTTTTT. Its protein is CASSQVGPGGKAGELFF. The chain combines TRBV14 with TRBJ2-2; 8 bases match TRBD2. The CDR3 extends over 17 amino acids. With V trimmed by 1 base and J by 6 bases, 10 bases remained unmatched. The germline V gene has CDR1 SGHDN and CDR2 FVKESK.

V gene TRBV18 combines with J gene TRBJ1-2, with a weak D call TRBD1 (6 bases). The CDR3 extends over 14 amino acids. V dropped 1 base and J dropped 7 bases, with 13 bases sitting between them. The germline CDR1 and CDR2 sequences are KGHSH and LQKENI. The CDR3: CASSPQAGAGGYTF. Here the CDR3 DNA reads TGTGCCAGCTCACCACAGGCAGGGGCAGGTGGCTACACCTTC.